The present T cell receptor (beta chain) was sequenced within a study of cytomegalovirus exposure and HLA in healthy donors. At the level of the study: Counted in an early data release were some 81 million unique TCRs from HLA-typed donors.

PCR was performed using 60 Vbeta and 13 Jbeta primers. Sequencing used immunoSEQ multiplex PCR; TCRdb keeps in-frame clones, though not all of them. This table lists around 60,000 clones. The V gene end was trimmed by 1 base and the J gene end by 7 bases; junction bases not matched to a gene: 12. The CDR3 runs to 17 residues. The V gene's germline CDR1 is SEHNR and CDR2 FQNEAQ (reference sequence). A word on this clone: Its antigen is not known.

Regarding the study as a whole: Compared with the roughly 730-donor mean, an Asian-associated ancestry cluster reportedly had fewer N-insertions, according to a later analysis. For most TCR beta V segments, an earlier analysis put the productive rate at about 90% or about 30% of the time. Judged likely to be a sequencing artifact was a cluster of highly shared sequence variants.

Sequenced sample: PBMCs. The gene calls are TRBV7-9 and TRBJ1-2; 10 bases fit TRBD1. This TCR was recovered from a woman aged 18-29 years in good health and CMV-seronegative. The CDR3 DNA reads as TGTGCCAGCAGCTTAGTTTCCCGACAGGGGGCGGTCGGTGGCTACACCTTC. This gives the protein CASSLVSRQGAVGGYTF.